This T cell receptor beta chain comes out of a study of identical twins. General observations from the study: Sequences that were beta out-of-frame showed weaker excess twin sharing.

About this clonotype: Its specificity is unknown.

A universal primer site was added by template switching, and unique molecular identifiers were carried by the cDNA. One entry per CDR3 protein results from TCRdb running MiXCR on the 5' RACE reads. Here the sample spans around 290,000 distinct CDR3 sequences, 8% to 9.5% being singletons. V was clipped by 3 bases and J by 5 bases; unmatched bases: 20. Germline CDR1 DFQATT, CDR2 SNEGSKA (reference sequence). The CDR3 has 19 residues. These data also formed part of another study, on yellow fever vaccine responses in identical twins.

The TCR comes from a woman under 30 in good health. The V call is TRBV20-1, the J call TRBJ2-1, with TRBD1 matching 9 bases. The sequenced sample consisted of CD8+ T cells sorted from blood. CDR3 in amino acids: CSARLRDRVNLAVNNEQFF. The CDR3 DNA sequence: TGCAGTGCTAGGCTTCGGGACAGGGTCAACCTAGCGGTAAACAATGAGCAGTTCTTC.